Following are 16 T cell receptor beta chains from one sample sequenced in a study of sequential checkpoint blockade in melanoma (dated by TCRdb to about 2019). Library preparation was by the immunoSEQ multiplex PCR assay. TCRdb took over this immuneACCESS table, retaining in-frame rearrangements with V and J assigned. Such tables are incomplete; in checked studies, under half of the missing clones stem from an unresolved V gene, and the remainder is unexplained. Within this sample are tens of thousands of clones, with 84% of them counted one time only. Clones ranked in the top ten supply 4.5% to 7% of the sample. The label giving this sample's treatment or condition can be read as: randomized to nivolumab then ipilimumab (arm A) or the reverse (arm B). Sequencing was performed on CD8+ T cells sorted from blood (inferred from file names), taken from a patient given nivolumab and ipilimumab in sequence. Source of these receptors: a human donor with melanoma.

The chain links TRBV15 to TRBJ2-1; D not resolved. The CDR3 has 11 amino acids. Between the trimmed V and J ends, which lost 0 bases and 15 bases, there was a span of 9 bases. Germline lookup yields CDR1 LNHNV and CDR2 YYDKDF (reference sequence). CDR3 in amino acids: CATSRDLVMFF. In DNA form, the CDR3 reads TGTGCCACCAGCAGAGATCTTGTAATGTTCTTC. Combining the CDR3 with reference TRBV15 and TRBJ2-1 gives the whole variable domain DAMVIQNPRYQVTQFGKPVTLSCSQTLNHNVMYWYQQKSSQAPKLLFHYYDKDFNNEADTPDNFQSRRPNTSFCFLDIRSPGLGDTAMYLCATSRDLVMFFGPGTRLTVL.

This clone was counted a single time. This chain uses TRBV9 with TRBJ2-3; TRBD2 matches 9 bases. In germline, CDR1 is SGDLS, CDR2 YYNGEE. This CDR3 is 17 amino acids long. Losses at the gene ends were 4 bases for V and 0 bases for J; bases not matched to a gene: 9. In nucleotides, the CDR3 is TGTGCCAGCAGCCTGGGGGGAGCGGGGGGCAGCACAGATACGCAGTATTTT. Amino acid sequence: CASSLGGAGGSTDTQYF.

V is TRBV6-5 and J is TRBJ2-2; D uncertain. Germline loops: CDR1 MNHEY, CDR2 SVGAGI. V was clipped by 2 bases and J by 3 bases, with 7 bases between them. This CDR3 spans 14 amino acids. CDR3 amino acids: CASSYGPHTGELFF. DNA of the CDR3: TGTGCCAGCAGTTACGGGCCCCACACCGGGGAGCTGTTTTTT.

The rearrangement links TRBV27 to TRBJ2-5; tentatively, D is TRBD1 or TRBD2 (5 bases each). Near its end, the DNA agrees better with TRBJ2-7, so the J call may be wrong. This CDR3 contains 13 residues. Germline CDR1 MNHEY, CDR2 SMNVEV (reference sequence). CDR3 nucleotides: TGTGCCAGCAGCCTTCCTGGGGGCTACGAGCAGTACTTC. The encoded protein is CASSLPGGYEQYF.

The chain carries TRBV27 and TRBJ2-7; TRBD1 matches at 10 bases. CDR3 length equals 15 residues. V trimming: 5 bases; J trimming: 6 bases; junction bases outside the gene matches: 10. Germline V gives CDR1 MNHEY, CDR2 SMNVEV (reference sequence). The CDR3 reads CASSPDRGRGGEQYF. The CDR3 nucleotides are TGTGCCAGCAGTCCCGACAGGGGGCGCGGAGGCGAGCAGTACTTC.

This rearrangement joins TRBV7-8 to TRBJ1-2; 7 bases map to TRBD1. J lost 4 bases, V lost 1 base, and 9 bases had no gene match. CDR1 SGHVS and CDR2 FQNEAQ come from the germline V gene. This CDR3 spans 16 amino acids. In DNA form, the CDR3 reads TGTGCCAGCAGCTTAGAGGTGGTGGACAGGATCTATGGCTACACCTTC. It specifies CASSLEVVDRIYGYTF.

The chain employs TRBV29-1 and TRBJ2-2; D gene uncertain. Germline V gives CDR1 SQVTM, CDR2 ANQGSEA. Trimming took 2 bases from V and 2 from J, leaving 6 bases between them. This CDR3 region has 13 residues. The CDR3 reads CSVETVNTGELFF. CDR3 sequence (DNA): TGCAGCGTTGAAACAGTAAACACCGGGGAGCTGTTTTTT.

Only one count was recorded for this clone. Here the CDR3 reads CASSVSGWSSSYEQYF. The CDR3 nucleotides are TGTGCCAGCAGTGTCTCAGGGTGGTCCAGTTCCTACGAGCAGTACTTC. J is TRBJ2-7 and V is TRBV27, with D possibly matching TRBD1 (5 bases). V was cut by 5 bases and J by 1 base, with 18 bases left in between. Germline CDR1 and CDR2: MNHEY and SMNVEV (reference sequence). The CDR3 covers 16 residues.

The rearrangement links TRBV6-4 to TRBJ2-3; perhaps TRBD2 as D (5 bases). The V gene lost 2 bases and the J gene lost 2 bases, with 8 bases spanning the gap. The germline gives CDR1 MRHNA, CDR2 SNTAGT. The CDR3 is 14 amino acids. The CDR3 region has the DNA TGTGCCAGCAGTGACGAGGGCCACACAGATACGCAGTATTTT. It yields the protein CASSDEGHTDTQYF.

The chain carries TRBV28 and TRBJ2-7; 8 positions match TRBD1. The CDR3 runs to 15 residues. Germline V gene sequence: CDR1 MDHEN, CDR2 SYDVKM. Trimming cost V 5 bases and J 0 bases; bases outside gene matches: 6. CDR3 protein: CASSESGQVSYEQYF. CDR3 DNA sequence: TGTGCCAGCAGTGAATCGGGACAGGTCTCCTACGAGCAGTACTTC. Combining the CDR3 with reference TRBV28 and TRBJ2-7 gives the whole variable domain DVKVTQSSRYLVKRTGEKVFLECVQDMDHENMFWYRQDPGLGLRLIYFSYDVKMKEKGDIPEGYSVSREKKERFSLILESASTNQTSMYLCASSESGQVSYEQYFGPGTRLTVT.

The rearrangement joins TRBV6-4 to TRBJ2-1; D perhaps matches TRBD2 (5 bases). Germline V gives CDR1 MRHNA, CDR2 SNTAGT. CDR3 length: 16 amino acids. Trimming took 2 bases from V and 2 from J, leaving 13 bases between them. CDR3 in amino acids: CASSDAGLAPYNEQFF. The DNA for the CDR3 is TGTGCCAGCAGTGACGCCGGACTGGCCCCCTACAATGAGCAGTTCTTC.

Regarding this clone: One end of the junction is discordant with germline, which a read error may explain. The chain employs TRBV7-7 and TRBJ2-2; 10 positions match TRBD1. Germline lookup yields CDR1 SSHAT and CDR2 FNYEAQ (reference sequence). The CDR3 loop spans 14 amino acids. As DNA, the CDR3 is TGTGCTAGCAGCTTGGGGACAGGGGCCGGGGAGCTGTTTTTT. The encoded protein is CASSLGTGAGELFF.

The chain carries TRBV6-5 and TRBJ1-2, with D possibly matching TRBD1 (5 bases). V lost 6 bases to trimming and J lost 6 bases, with 11 bases between them. CDR3 length: 12 amino acids. Germline CDR1 MNHEY, CDR2 SVGAGI. CDR3 residues: CASRNGGDGYTF. Written as DNA, the CDR3 is TGTGCCAGCAGAAACGGGGGTGATGGCTACACCTTC.

The rearrangement uses TRBV6-7 and TRBJ2-7, with D possibly being TRBD2 (6 bases). TRBV6-7 is an ORF for which the function is uncertain. The length of the CDR3 is 13 residues. Trimming removed 6 bases from V and 7 bases from J, with 16 bases in between. CDR3 amino acids: CASSHVSREEQYF. The CDR3 DNA sequence: TGTGCCAGCAGCCACGTCTCCCGGGAGGAGCAGTACTTC.

The CDR3 DNA sequence: TGTGCCACAGCCCCGGGACGGGAGACCGGGGAGCTGTTTTTT. It is translated as CATAPGRETGELFF. The V call is TRBV2, the J call TRBJ2-2; a possible D gene is TRBD2 (6 bases). Germline assignment: CDR1 SNHLY and CDR2 FYNNEI. The ends were cut back, 10 bases at V and 5 bases at J, with 17 bases in the middle. The CDR3 sequence is 14 residues long.

This sequence joins TRBV6-6 and TRBJ2-7, with D hard to call. Trimming stripped 5 bases from V and 3 bases from J, with 5 bases between. Germline CDR1 and CDR2: MNHNY and SVGAGI (reference sequence). The CDR3 spans 11 residues. CDR3 residues: CASSPNYEQYF. Written as DNA, the CDR3 is TGTGCCAGCAGTCCCAACTACGAGCAGTACTTC.